This T cell receptor (beta chain) emerged from a study of blood T cell repertoires in COVID-19. J gave up 4 bases and V 4 bases, and 8 bases lay outside the gene matches. The CDR3 is 15 amino acids. The V gene's germline CDR1 is SGHDN and CDR2 FVKESK. The method was immunoSEQ multiplex PCR; TCRdb's version includes in-frame clones alone and lacks a portion of them. This sample has approximately 150,000 clones; roughly 87% occur once, and the top ten carry over 0.75%. This sequence originates from a woman aged 50 to 60 with acute or convalescent COVID-19. Sequencing input: peripheral blood. The V and J genes are TRBV14 and TRBJ1-1, with 8 nucleotides matching TRBD1. CDR3 in amino acids: CASSPGQAFTTEAFF. The CDR3 nucleotides are TGTGCCAGCAGCCCGGGACAGGCGTTCACCACTGAAGCTTTCTTT.